The rows below give T cell receptor beta chains drawn from one sample of a study of monozygotic twins with inflammatory bowel disease. From the 5' RACE reads, TCRdb lists one entry per CDR3 protein and no DNA. This repertoire comprises around 100,000 distinct CDR3 sequences; its ten largest clones make up approximately 1.8%. The sequenced sample consisted of blood. Source of these receptors: a human donor with ulcerative colitis or Crohn's disease, or a healthy co-twin of an affected twin (not recorded which). CDR3s include the opening cysteine and the closing phenylalanine or tryptophan. Fields, in order: J gene, V gene, CDR3 protein.

TRBJ1-5 TRBV11-3 CASSRSRDRDQPQHF
TRBJ1-5 TRBV7-9 CASSLGTGGIQPQHF
TRBJ1-3 TRBV7-8 CASMDRGLSGNTIYF
TRBJ2-5 TRBV6-5 CASSPRLKETQYF
TRBJ2-2 TRBV5-4 CASSPGQSLTGELFF
TRBJ1-2 TRBV12-3/TRBV12-4 CASRGLYSGYTF
TRBJ2-1 TRBV5-1 CASSSQTGNEQFF
TRBJ1-2 TRBV15 CATSKNREANYGYTF
TRBJ2-7 TRBV11-2 CASSLNSPDSLAPTYEQYF
TRBJ2-2 TRBV18 CASSSRDRGTGELFF
TRBJ2-7 TRBV6-5 CASSYQRSSYEQYF
TRBJ1-5 TRBV12-3/TRBV12-4 CASSLRTGRGYSNQPQHF
TRBJ2-1 TRBV20-1 CMGWQGSSYNEQFF
TRBJ2-1 TRBV12-5 CASARPGPIYNEQFF
TRBJ2-1 TRBV18 CASSPRSRDWRNNEQFF
TRBJ2-7 TRBV15 CATSRDRSGVYEQYF
TRBJ2-5 TRBV5-1 CASRSQGGETQYF
TRBJ2-7 TRBV7-9 CASSLWADGEQYF
TRBJ2-1 TRBV12-5 CASGLQFGGEKNEQFF
TRBJ2-5 TRBV7-2 CASKIGGTQETQYF
TRBJ1-5 TRBV12-3/TRBV12-4 CASSSDSNQPQHF
TRBJ2-3 TRBV6-5 CASSYDIAGKGDTQYF
TRBJ2-7 TRBV6-5 CAIGTSASYEQYF
TRBJ2-1 TRBV7-9 CASSLITRSNEQFF
TRBJ1-1 TRBV9 CASSALGVTEAFF
TRBJ2-7 TRBV4-2 CASSQDTSAFYEQYF
TRBJ2-5 TRBV28 CASSLTGRETQYF
TRBJ2-3 TRBV5-1 CASSSKAGRTDTQYF
TRBJ2-1 TRBV24-1 CATSDSDRSYNEQFF
TRBJ2-7 TRBV20-1 CSVPGPFKDEQYF
TRBJ2-7 TRBV29-1 CSVRGQGSSHEQYF
TRBJ2-7 TRBV5-1 CASSMTSGSHEQYF
TRBJ2-7 TRBV6-2/TRBV6-3 CASRPTGRTYEQYF
TRBJ2-3 TRBV29-1 CSVVTDTDTQYF
TRBJ2-1 TRBV7-2 CASSPGGGGRVHEQFF
TRBJ1-2 TRBV20-1 CSAYRDRDHTNYGYTF
TRBJ2-5 TRBV15 CATSKGRDRGETQYF
TRBJ2-5 TRBV29-1 CSVVQGSETQYF
TRBJ2-3 TRBV19 CASSIAPGTSTDTQYF
TRBJ2-2 TRBV9 CASSRGLAGGNTGELFF
TRBJ1-6 TRBV7-2 CASSPLSGQKNSPLHF
TRBJ2-7 TRBV18 CASSPKGGSTYEQYF
TRBJ2-1 TRBV18 CASIGPAWNEQFF
TRBJ2-1 TRBV20-1 CSASPSGRINNEQFF
TRBJ2-1 TRBV24-1 CAASASWGIAGGSRDEQFF
TRBJ2-5 TRBV7-2 CASSLVQETQYF
TRBJ2-7 TRBV3-1 CASSQPLSGGAGEQYF
TRBJ1-5 TRBV12-3/TRBV12-4 CASSLMFGGQPQHF
TRBJ2-1 TRBV18 CASSPGTSGSHNEQFF
TRBJ2-5 TRBV6-2/TRBV6-3 CASQRWRGRGLETQYF
TRBJ1-1 TRBV30 CAWAQGNTEAFF
TRBJ2-7 TRBV24-1 CATSWNGLEQYF
TRBJ2-7 TRBV4-3 CASSPEWGQSDLEQYF
TRBJ2-1 TRBV5-6 CASSHRRLAADDEQFF
TRBJ2-1 TRBV11-2 CASKGSGRSYEQFF
TRBJ2-4 TRBV5-4 CASSLRIGALAKNIQYF
TRBJ2-3 TRBV11-2 CASSLGLARITDTQYF
TRBJ2-5 TRBV5-4 CASSLGFNARETQYF
TRBJ2-1 TRBV5-4 CASSLGGVGAREQFF
TRBJ2-3 TRBV29-1 CSAPRAGGTDTQYF